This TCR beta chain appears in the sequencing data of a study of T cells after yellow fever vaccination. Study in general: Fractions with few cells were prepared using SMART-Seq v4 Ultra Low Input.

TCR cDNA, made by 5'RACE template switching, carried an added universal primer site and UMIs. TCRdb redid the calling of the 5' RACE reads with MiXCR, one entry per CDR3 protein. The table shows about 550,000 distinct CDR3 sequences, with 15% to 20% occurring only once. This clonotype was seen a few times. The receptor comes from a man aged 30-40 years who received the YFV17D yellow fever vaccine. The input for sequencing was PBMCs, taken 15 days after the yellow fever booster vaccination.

The CDR3, as DNA: TGCAGTGCTAGCGACAGACTGGACACTGAAGCTTTCTTT. This sequence encodes CSASDRLDTEAFF. The J gene is TRBJ1-1, the V gene TRBV20-1; weak D call: TRBD1 (5 bases). Deletions cut 3 bases from V and 3 bases from J, with 11 bases between. The CDR3 contains 13 residues. Germline V gene lookup returns CDR1 DFQATT and CDR2 SNEGSKA (reference sequence).